These 11 T cell receptor beta chains originate from one sample sequenced in a study of blood T cell repertoires in COVID-19. The method was immunoSEQ multiplex PCR; TCRdb's version includes in-frame clones alone and lacks a portion of them. The top ten hold less than 9.5% of the sample, which has 150,000 to 250,000 clones, around 82% seen once. Sequenced sample: PBMCs or T cells enriched from blood (not recorded which). Receptor source: a man in his forties or fifties who had recovered from COVID-19.

This clone occurred a few times. The rearrangement uses TRBV28 and TRBJ1-4; D ambiguous. The CDR3 has 15 amino acids. V lost 7 bases, J lost 1 base, and 13 bases lay in between. Germline V gene lookup returns CDR1 MDHEN and CDR2 SYDVKM. CDR3 amino acids: CASTFWEGTNEKLFF. The DNA for the CDR3 is TGTGCCAGCACCTTTTGGGAGGGAACTAATGAAAAACTGTTTTTT.

This chain uses TRBV3-1 (or the pseudogene TRBV3-2) with TRBJ2-7; D unresolved. Germline CDR1 is LGHDT and CDR2 is YNNKEL (reference sequence). Deletions cut 6 bases from V and 4 bases from J, with 10 bases between. This CDR3 contains 12 residues. CDR3 DNA sequence: TGTGCCAGCAGTCGGTCGAATTACGAGCAGTACTTC. Amino acid sequence: CASSRSNYEQYF.

The chain couples TRBV7-9 to TRBJ2-3; D is unresolved. In germline, CDR1 is SEHNR, CDR2 FQNEAQ (reference sequence). V was pared by 1 base and J by 2 bases, with 10 bases between. The CDR3 is 15 amino acids. The CDR3 nucleotides are TGTGCCAGCAGCTTAGGTGGCAGTACCACAGATACGCAGTATTTT. It codes for CASSLGGSTTDTQYF.

The V and J genes are TRBV28 and TRBJ1-3; TRBD1 agrees at 8 bases. With 6 bases clipped from V and 2 bases from J, the junction kept 3 bases outside the gene matches. This CDR3 is 14 amino acids long. Germline V CDR1 and CDR2: MDHEN, SYDVKM. The DNA for the CDR3 is TGTGCCAGCAGCCGGGGACAGGCTGGAAACACCATATATTTT. Translating gives CASSRGQAGNTIYF.

This clone was counted a few times. V gene TRBV6-4 combines with J gene TRBJ2-5; 8 nucleotides match TRBD2. With 6 bases clipped from V and 3 bases from J, the junction kept 9 bases outside the gene matches. CDR1 MRHNA and CDR2 SNTAGT come from the germline V gene. The length of the CDR3 is 15 residues. The CDR3: CASSPSIGGEETQYF. The CDR3 DNA follows: TGTGCCAGCAGCCCTTCGATCGGGGGGGAAGAGACCCAGTACTTC.

V usage is TRBV7-9 and J usage is TRBJ2-1, with TRBD2 matching over 10 bases. J was trimmed by 1 base and V by 4 bases; bases with no gene match: 1. CDR1 and CDR2 (germline): SEHNR, FQNEAQ (reference sequence). The CDR3 consists of 15 residues. Here the CDR3 reads CASSSSGGSYNEQFF. CDR3 coding DNA: TGTGCCAGCAGCTCTAGCGGGGGTTCCTACAATGAGCAGTTCTTC.

The chain joins TRBV19 to TRBJ1-3; D remains ambiguous. The CDR3 contains 15 residues. The germline gives CDR1 LNHDA, CDR2 SQIVND (reference sequence). The V gene lost 5 bases and the J gene lost 0 bases, with 11 bases spanning the gap. The CDR3 nucleotides read TGTGCCAGTAGTCCTAACAGATACTCTGGAAACACCATATATTTT. Its protein is CASSPNRYSGNTIYF.

The chain is built from TRBV30 and TRBJ1-2; TRBD1 agrees at 7 bases. The CDR3 consists of 16 residues. Trimming took 0 bases from V and 0 from J; bases not matched to a gene: 7. CDR1 and CDR2 from the germline V gene are GTSNPN and SVGIG (reference sequence). In DNA form, the CDR3 reads TGTGCCTGGAGTGTATCAGGGGGGTTTGCTAACTATGGCTACACCTTC. It specifies CAWSVSGGFANYGYTF.

This chain uses TRBV20-1 with TRBJ1-2; D remains unclear. Trimming pared 6 bases from V and 8 bases from J, leaving 4 bases between. The CDR3 totals 8 residues. Germline assignment: CDR1 DFQATT and CDR2 SNEGSKA (reference sequence). For the CDR3, the DNA is TGCAGTGCGGGCGGCTACACCTTC. This sequence encodes CSAGGYTF.

The chain recombines TRBV24-1 with TRBJ1-5; D is unresolved. Trimming stripped 3 bases from V and 6 bases from J, with 11 bases between. This CDR3 contains 14 residues. Germline CDR1 KGHDR, CDR2 SFDVKD. DNA of the CDR3: TGTGCCACCAGTGATACGGGAACTGCTCAGCCCCAGCATTTT. The encoded protein is CATSDTGTAQPQHF.

This rearrangement joins TRBV28 to TRBJ1-5; 11 nucleotides agree with TRBD1. The length of the CDR3 is 18 residues. V shed 6 bases and J 3 bases; nucleotides not matched to a gene: 13. The germline V gene encodes CDR1 MDHEN and CDR2 SYDVKM. The CDR3 bases are TGTGCCAGCAGCCAGAGGACAGGGGGCGTCTATGCCAATCAGCCCCAGCATTTT. Translated, it gives CASSQRTGGVYANQPQHF.